This TCR beta chain comes out of a study of early T cells in non-severe SARS-CoV-2 infection. The CDR3 spans 14 residues. The V gene lost 7 bases and the J gene lost 6 bases, with 18 bases spanning the gap. Separate cDNA molecules each had unique molecular identifiers attached to them. TCRdb ran MiXCR on the 5' RACE reads and lists one entry per CDR3 protein. The data contain 37,000 or so distinct CDR3 sequences, 4.5% to 5% of them singletons. The source is an adult who was a healthcare worker with PCR-confirmed SARS-CoV-2 infection or an uninfected control (not recorded which). The sample taken for sequencing was whole blood. V and J are TRBV12-3 or TRBV12-4 and TRBJ1-2, with a possible D match to TRBD1 (5 bases). The CDR3 nucleotides are TGTGCCAGCACCTGGGGGGGACGTGTGAATGGCTACACCTTC. The encoded protein is CASTWGGRVNGYTF.